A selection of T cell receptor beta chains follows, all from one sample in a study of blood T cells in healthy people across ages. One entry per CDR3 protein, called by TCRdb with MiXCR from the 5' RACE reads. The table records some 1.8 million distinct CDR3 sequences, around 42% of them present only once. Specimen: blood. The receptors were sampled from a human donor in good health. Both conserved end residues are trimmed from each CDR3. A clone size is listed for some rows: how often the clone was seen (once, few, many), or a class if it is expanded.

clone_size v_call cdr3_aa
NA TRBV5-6 ASSPNYYNEQF
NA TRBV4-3 AGSQGVENTDTQY
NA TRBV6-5 ASFSYNEQF
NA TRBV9 ASSPLGRIYYGYT
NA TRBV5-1 ASSGEGGQQF
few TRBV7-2 ASSLVAAIAKNIQY
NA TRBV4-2 ASSQGGVGTAVSGYT
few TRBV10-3 AISDLGKVGGTEAF
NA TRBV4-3 ASSGQLRGGGGYNEQF
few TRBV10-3 AISSDREYNEKLF
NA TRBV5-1 ASRTTGAWNTEAF
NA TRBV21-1 ASSKRYPQPQH
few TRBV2 ATSGLGAETQY
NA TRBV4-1 ASSQETSGGALSTDTQY
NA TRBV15 ATSREASHGEDTQD
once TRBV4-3 ASSQDWARAPDTQY
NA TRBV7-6 ASSLRIGEETQY
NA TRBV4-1 ASSQDRRSEEAF
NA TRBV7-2 ASSLYTAGETPLH
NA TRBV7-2 ASSFGQGPFGGYT
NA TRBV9 ASSISPRTGRGYT
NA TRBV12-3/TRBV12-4 ASSSDRVGYNEQF
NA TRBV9 ASSVEGLAGDTDTQY
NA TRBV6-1 ATQAGGGYNEQF
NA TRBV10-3 AISELTAVTQY
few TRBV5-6 ASSLPGLAGLTSTDTQY
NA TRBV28 ASSQQGLWNSPLH
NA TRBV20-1 SARSPRQGRSRAPQH
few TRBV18 ASSKSQGNQPQH
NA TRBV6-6 ASSYSNNAATYEQY
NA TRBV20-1 SARDRGEATDTQY
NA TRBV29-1 SAGTGPYKQY
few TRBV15 ATSRDIMSKLAKNIQY
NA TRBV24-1 ATSDLRAGLAEPGEQF
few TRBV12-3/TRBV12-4 ASSVTGNSDEKLF
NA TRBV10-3 AICETGEAF
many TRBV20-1 SARDRGLYGYT
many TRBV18 ASSPPEETQY
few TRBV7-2 ASSLERGGDEF
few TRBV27 ASLSPLFLY
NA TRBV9 ASSGGPGTGNQPQH
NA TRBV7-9 ASSQGVASTDTQY
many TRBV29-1 SVGHWTVGPYEQY
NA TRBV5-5 ASRWDRLRAYGYT
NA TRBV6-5 ASSLKASLSTDTQY
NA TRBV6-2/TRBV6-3 ASREIPGTGRGTGELF
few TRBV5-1 ASSPIQGSTEAF